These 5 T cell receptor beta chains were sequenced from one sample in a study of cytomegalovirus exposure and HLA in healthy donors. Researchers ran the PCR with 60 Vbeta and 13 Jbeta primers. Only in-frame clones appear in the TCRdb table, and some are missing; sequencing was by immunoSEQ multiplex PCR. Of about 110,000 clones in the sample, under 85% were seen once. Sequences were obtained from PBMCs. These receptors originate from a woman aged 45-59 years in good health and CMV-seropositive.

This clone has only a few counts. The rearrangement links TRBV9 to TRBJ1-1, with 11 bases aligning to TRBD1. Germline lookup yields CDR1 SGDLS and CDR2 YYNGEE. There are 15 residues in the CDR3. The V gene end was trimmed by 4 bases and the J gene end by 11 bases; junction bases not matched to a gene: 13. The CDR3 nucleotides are TGTGCCAGCAGCCCAAATACCGGACAGGGGGCGTTCGCTTTCTTT. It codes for CASSPNTGQGAFAFF.

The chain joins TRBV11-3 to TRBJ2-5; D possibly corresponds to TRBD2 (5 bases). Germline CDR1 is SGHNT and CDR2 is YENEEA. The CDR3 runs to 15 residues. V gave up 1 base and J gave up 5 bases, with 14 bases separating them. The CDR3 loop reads CASSLASGAGETQYF. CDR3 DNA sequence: TGTGCCAGCAGCTTAGCCAGCGGAGCCGGCGAGACCCAGTACTTC.

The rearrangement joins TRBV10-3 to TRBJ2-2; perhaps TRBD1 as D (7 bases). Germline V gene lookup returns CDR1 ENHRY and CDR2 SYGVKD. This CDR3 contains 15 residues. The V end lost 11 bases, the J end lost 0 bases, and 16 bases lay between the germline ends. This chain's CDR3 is CAAKEGQTNTGELFF. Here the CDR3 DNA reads TGTGCCGCGAAGGAGGGACAGACGAACACCGGGGAGCTGTTTTTT.

CDR3 residues: CASSDRGRATIQYF. CDR3 in DNA: TGTGCCAGCAGCGACAGGGGGCGAGCCACCATTCAGTACTTC. The chain is built from TRBV6-1 and TRBJ2-4; 10 positions agree with TRBD1. CDR1 MNHNS and CDR2 SASEGT come from the germline V gene. V shed 6 bases, J shed 9 bases, and the junction held 8 bases outside the gene matches. The CDR3 runs 14 residues.

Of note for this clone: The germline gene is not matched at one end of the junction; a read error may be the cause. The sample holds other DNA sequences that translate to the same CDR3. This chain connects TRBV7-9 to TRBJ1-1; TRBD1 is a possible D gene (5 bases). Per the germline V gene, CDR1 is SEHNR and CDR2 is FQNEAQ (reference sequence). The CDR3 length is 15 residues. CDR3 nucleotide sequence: TGCGCCAGCGACCTCTCGGGGGGGATGAACACTGAAGCTTTCTTT. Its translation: CASDLSGGMNTEAFF.